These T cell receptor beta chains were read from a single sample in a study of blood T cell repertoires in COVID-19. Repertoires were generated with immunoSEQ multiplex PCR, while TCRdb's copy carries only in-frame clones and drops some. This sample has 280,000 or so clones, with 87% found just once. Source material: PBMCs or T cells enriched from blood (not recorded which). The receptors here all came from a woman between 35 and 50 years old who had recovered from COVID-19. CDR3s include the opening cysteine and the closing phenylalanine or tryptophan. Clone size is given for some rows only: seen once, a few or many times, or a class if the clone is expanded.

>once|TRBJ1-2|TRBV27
CASSSAQGGRFYGYTF
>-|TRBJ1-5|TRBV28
CASRLQGSQPQHF
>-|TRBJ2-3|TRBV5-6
CASSLVAGGLADTQYF
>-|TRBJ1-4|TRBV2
CASSGTGKAEKLFF
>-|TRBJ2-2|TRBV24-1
CATRQNTGELFF
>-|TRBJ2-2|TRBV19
CASSIGTGISGELFF
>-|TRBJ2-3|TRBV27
CASSPLRGLAGTDTQYF
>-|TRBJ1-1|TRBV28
CASSLPYTRGDTEAFF
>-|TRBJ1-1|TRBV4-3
CASSPGQGRNMNTEAFF
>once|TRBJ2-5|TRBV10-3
CAISDPGQQETQYF
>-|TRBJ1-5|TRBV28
CASRTGGIRNQPQHF
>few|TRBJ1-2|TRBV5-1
CASRTGQNYGYTF
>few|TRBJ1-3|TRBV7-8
CASSLGSYSGNTIYF
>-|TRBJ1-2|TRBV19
CASSNHSSVYGYTF
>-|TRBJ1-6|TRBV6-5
CASSYGRVANSPLHF
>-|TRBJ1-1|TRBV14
CASSQDLKSDTEAFF
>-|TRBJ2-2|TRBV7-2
CASSLTGIPGELFF
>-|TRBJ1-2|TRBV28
CASSFGDRRYYGYTF
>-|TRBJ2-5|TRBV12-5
CASGEGLQETQYF
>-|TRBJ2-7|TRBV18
CASSRGGTAAYEQYF